The 18 T cell receptor beta chains given below trace back to one sample, sequenced in a study of monozygotic twins with inflammatory bowel disease (dated by TCRdb to between 2018 and 2021). Libraries were built with 5' RACE. Sequencing relied on an Illumina HiSeq 2500. Each entry corresponds to one CDR3 protein sequence from reads that TCRdb reprocessed, and DNA is not given. The sample table gives about 330,000 distinct CDR3 sequences. The ten most abundant clones make up approximately 2% of the sample. The sequenced sample was blood. Every receptor here comes from a human donor with ulcerative colitis or Crohn's disease, or a healthy co-twin of an affected twin (not recorded which).

The V gene is TRBV10-3, the J gene TRBJ2-7; lacking DNA, the TRBD1 call made by TCRdb goes unchecked. The CDR3 totals 14 residues. CDR1 ENHRY and CDR2 SYGVKD come from the germline V gene. The CDR3 reads CAISGGQEPNEQYF.

The rearrangement uses TRBV18 and TRBJ2-5; there is no DNA to check the TCRdb D call of TRBD1. The V gene's germline CDR1 is KGHSH and CDR2 LQKENI. CDR3 length: 14 amino acids. CDR3: CASSPPSRAETQYF.

The chain carries TRBV2 and TRBJ2-1; no DNA is available, so the TRBD2 call from TCRdb remains unchecked. CDR3 length: 15 amino acids. Germline V gene lookup returns CDR1 SNHLY and CDR2 FYNNEI. CDR3 loop: CASRLAGKSYNEQFF.

The V and J genes are TRBV28 and TRBJ1-6; TCRdb outputs TRBD1, but without DNA this stays unchecked. Looked up from germline, CDR1 is MDHEN and CDR2 is SYDVKM. The CDR3 covers 15 residues. This CDR3 reads CASSPYGTLNSPLHF.

The J gene is TRBJ1-1, the V gene TRBV6-1. CDR1 and CDR2 from the germline V gene are MNHNS and SASEGT. This CDR3 has 14 residues. The CDR3 protein is CASSKDSRNTEAFF.

The CDR3 sequence is CASSPPGGGYEQYF. V and J are TRBV18 and TRBJ2-7. The germline CDR1 and CDR2 sequences are KGHSH and LQKENI. The CDR3 has 14 residues.

The chain has TRBV20-1 and TRBJ1-4; no DNA is available, so the TRBD1 call from TCRdb remains unchecked. The V gene's germline CDR1 is DFQATT and CDR2 SNEGSKA (reference sequence). The CDR3 contains 15 residues. CDR3: CSARDMRGGNEKLFF.

V is TRBV20-1 and J is TRBJ2-1; TCRdb designates TRBD2, a call that cannot be tested without DNA. CDR1 and CDR2 from the germline V gene are DFQATT and SNEGSKA (reference sequence). This CDR3 contains 13 residues. CDR3 in amino acids: CSALSGLYNEQFF.

This chain joins TRBV27 and TRBJ1-6. The CDR3 has 14 residues. The germline V gene has CDR1 MNHEY and CDR2 SMNVEV (reference sequence). CDR3 protein: CASGSLRLLSTLHF.

The rearrangement uses TRBV5-1 and TRBJ2-7; TCRdb picks TRBD1, but there is no DNA to check that call. Germline CDR1 and CDR2: SGHRS and YFSETQ. The CDR3 has 14 amino acids. This CDR3 is CASSHGQEKYEQYF.

J is TRBJ2-7 and V is TRBV20-1; TCRdb calls TRBD2, which cannot be checked without DNA. The CDR3 is made up of 15 amino acids. The germline V gene has CDR1 DFQATT and CDR2 SNEGSKA (reference sequence). The CDR3 is CSAGIPGLAGGEQYF.

The rearrangement uses TRBV20-1 and TRBJ2-1; TCRdb names TRBD2, which stays unverified in the absence of DNA. Germline V gene sequence: CDR1 DFQATT, CDR2 SNEGSKA (reference sequence). CDR3 size: 16 residues. CDR3 loop: CSATMTSGRNYNEQFF.

The chain uses TRBV6-2 or TRBV6-3 and TRBJ2-7; TCRdb's D call, TRBD1, is unchecked because there is no DNA. This CDR3 spans 12 amino acids. The germline gives CDR1 MNHEY, CDR2 SVGEGT. Here the CDR3 reads CASRDRVPEQYF.

This rearrangement joins TRBV7-2 to TRBJ2-3; TCRdb returns TRBD2, unconfirmable since there is no DNA. CDR1 is SGHTA, CDR2 FQGNSA, per germline. The CDR3 runs 16 residues. The CDR3: CASSPWLAGNTDTQYF.

The J gene is TRBJ2-7, the V gene TRBV4-1. Per germline, CDR1 MGHRA and CDR2 YSYEKL. The CDR3 consists of 14 residues. The CDR3 spells CASSQDLGRYEQYF.

The chain combines TRBV5-1 with TRBJ1-2. Germline V lookup: CDR1 SGHRS, CDR2 YFSETQ. The CDR3 spans 14 residues. The CDR3 loop is CASSLAANSPSYTF.

The chain has TRBV28 and TRBJ2-3; the D call of TRBD2 rests on TCRdb alone, since no DNA is present to check it. This CDR3 is built from 16 residues. Germline values: CDR1 MDHEN, CDR2 SYDVKM. The CDR3 protein is CASSSRTSGATDTQYF.

CDR3: CASSRGTSNTEAFF. The V call is TRBV19, the J call TRBJ1-1. Germline V lookup: CDR1 LNHDA, CDR2 SQIVND (reference sequence). The CDR3 runs to 14 residues. The full variable domain, its missing parts supplied by reference TRBV19 and TRBJ1-1, is DGGITQSPKYLFRKEGQNVTLSCEQNLNHDAMYWYRQDPGQGLRLIYYSQIVNDFQKGDIAEGYSVSREKKESFPLTVTSAQKNPTAFYLCASSRGTSNTEAFFGQGTRLTVV.